What follows are 23 T cell receptor beta chains derived from one specimen sequenced in a study of blood T cell repertoires in COVID-19. Assay used: immunoSEQ multiplex PCR; TCRdb lists only in-frame clones, some missing. The sample has some 270,000 clones; 80% to 85% are singletons. Sequencing used peripheral blood. These receptor sequences come from a person aged 70 to 79 with COVID-19, enrolled during active disease.

The gene calls are TRBV10-3 and TRBJ2-1, with TRBD1 matching 12 bases. In germline, CDR1 is ENHRY, CDR2 SYGVKD. The CDR3 has 16 amino acids. V was pared by 3 bases and J by 7 bases, with 7 bases of the junction left unmatched. CDR3 nucleotides: TGTGCCATCAGTGATCTCTGGGACAGGGGGCGGAATGAGCAGTTCTTC. Translation: CAISDLWDRGRNEQFF.

The rearrangement uses TRBV11-1 and TRBJ1-1; 8 bases fit TRBD1. Germline V gene lookup returns CDR1 SGHAT and CDR2 FQDESV (reference sequence). The CDR3 is made up of 14 amino acids. J was trimmed by 4 bases and V by 1 base; bases with no gene match: 2. CDR3 in DNA: TGTGCCAGCAGCTTAGGGACAGGGCTCACTGAAGCTTTCTTT. Translated, it gives CASSLGTGLTEAFF. Variable domain in full (rest from reference TRBV11-1 and TRBJ1-1): EAEVAQSPRYKITEKSQAVAFWCDPISGHATLYWYRQILGQGPELLVQFQDESVVDDSQLPKDRFSAERLKGVDSTLKIQPAELGDSAMYLCASSLGTGLTEAFFGQGTRLTVV.

The sample holds one count of this clone. The V call is TRBV12-3 or TRBV12-4, the J call TRBJ2-7; D ambiguous. The CDR3 length is 13 residues. Trimming shortened V by 1 base and J by 2 bases, and 6 bases separated the two germline ends. The CDR3, as DNA: TGTGCCAGCAGTTTAGGAGTAGCCTACGAGCAGTACTTC. Translating gives CASSLGVAYEQYF.

This chain links TRBV3-1 (or the pseudogene TRBV3-2) with TRBJ1-3; 9 bases map to TRBD1. CDR1 LGHDT and CDR2 YNNKEL come from the germline V gene (reference sequence). The CDR3 is 15 amino acids. V was pared by 4 bases and J by 7 bases, with 8 bases of the junction left unmatched. The CDR3 bases are TGTGCCAGCAGCCGGGACAGGGTACCCGGGAACACCATATATTTT. Translation gives CASSRDRVPGNTIYF.

V is TRBV27 and J is TRBJ2-5; D unresolved. The V gene's germline CDR1 is MNHEY and CDR2 SMNVEV (reference sequence). The length of the CDR3 is 14 residues. V was pared by 3 bases and J by 2 bases, with 10 bases between. CDR3 sequence reads: CASSFDRVQETQYF. DNA for the CDR3: TGTGCCAGCAGTTTCGACCGGGTTCAAGAGACCCAGTACTTC.

The rearrangement uses TRBV28 and TRBJ1-4; a weak D match, TRBD1 (5 bases). The germline V and J ends were trimmed by 5 bases and 8 bases, with 15 bases remaining between them. Germline CDR1 MDHEN, CDR2 SYDVKM. There are 14 residues in the CDR3. The CDR3, as DNA: TGTGCCAGCAGTCCCGCGGGGGGTTGGGAAAAACTGTTTTTT. This translates into CASSPAGGWEKLFF.

Only one count was recorded for this clone. The chain combines TRBV11-2 with TRBJ2-7; TRBD1 might be the D (6 bases). V was shortened by 5 bases and J by 4 bases, with 15 bases between the two germline ends. This CDR3 has 14 residues. Per germline, CDR1 SGHAT and CDR2 FQNNGV. The chain's CDR3 is CASSPQGGLYEQYF. CDR3 nucleotide sequence: TGTGCCAGCAGCCCACAGGGCGGATTGTACGAGCAGTACTTC.

This chain joins TRBV7-3 and TRBJ1-2; TRBD1 might be the D (5 bases). The CDR3 extends over 13 amino acids. V was cut by 2 bases and J by 8 bases, with 12 bases left in between. CDR1 is SGHTA and CDR2 is FQGTGA in the germline V gene. The CDR3 sequence: CASSLSGDRGYTF. In DNA, the CDR3 is TGTGCCAGCAGCTTATCGGGGGACCGCGGCTACACCTTC.

DNA of the CDR3: TGTGCCAGCAGCTTGTGGTCAGGCCTAATCTCTGGAAACACCATATATTTT. As protein: CASSLWSGLISGNTIYF. This chain links TRBV5-6 with TRBJ1-3; the D is unclear. The CDR3 has 17 residues. The germline V gene encodes CDR1 SGHDT and CDR2 YYEEEE. Trimming took off 1 base at V and 0 bases at J, with 14 bases between the two ends.

This clone was found a few times. The chain has TRBV7-2 and TRBJ2-1; 15 bases are a match to TRBD2. Germline V gene sequence: CDR1 SGHTA, CDR2 FQGNSA. V dropped 4 bases and J dropped 8; count of bases not matched to a gene: 9. CDR3 length: 17 amino acids. The DNA for the CDR3 is TGTGCCAGCAGCTCCTCGGGACTAGCGGGGGGTTTTCATGAGCAGTTCTTC. Amino acid sequence: CASSSSGLAGGFHEQFF.

The table lists this clone with a count of one. This sequence joins TRBV7-8 and TRBJ2-1; no firm D call. Trimming took 5 bases from V and 6 from J, leaving 11 bases between them. This CDR3 contains 13 residues. Germline-derived CDR1 and CDR2 are SGHVS and FQNEAQ. CDR3 sequence reads: CASSLNFGNEQFF. Written as DNA, the CDR3 is TGTGCCAGCAGCCTAAACTTCGGCAATGAGCAGTTCTTC.

V is TRBV19 and J is TRBJ1-3; the D is unclear. Germline CDR1 and CDR2: LNHDA and SQIVND (reference sequence). Trimming left V 7 bases short and J 0 bases short, with 10 bases between. The CDR3 consists of 14 residues. CDR3 DNA sequence: TGTGCCAGTACGGAGGGCAACTCTGGAAACACCATATATTTT. Its protein product is CASTEGNSGNTIYF. Variable domain in full (rest from reference TRBV19 and TRBJ1-3): DGGITQSPKYLFRKEGQNVTLSCEQNLNHDAMYWYRQDPGQGLRLIYYSQIVNDFQKGDIAEGYSVSREKKESFPLTVTSAQKNPTAFYLCASTEGNSGNTIYFGEGSWLTVV.

The chain carries TRBV4-3 and TRBJ2-2; TRBD1 might be the D (8 bases). This CDR3 is 16 amino acids long. Germline CDR1 LGHNA, CDR2 YSLEER. Deletions cut 6 bases from V and 10 bases from J, with 24 bases between. The chain's CDR3 is CASRTSQQGGREELFF. The CDR3 bases are TGCGCCAGCAGAACATCCCAACAGGGGGGGCGCGAGGAGCTGTTTTTT.

This clone appeared once. V gene TRBV28 combines with J gene TRBJ1-5; weak D call: TRBD1 (5 bases). The V and J ends lost 6 bases and 3 bases respectively, with 12 bases between them. The CDR3 covers 14 residues. Per germline, CDR1 MDHEN and CDR2 SYDVKM. DNA for the CDR3: TGTGCCAGCAGACCCTGGGACTTCAATCAGCCCCAGCATTTT. Protein sequence: CASRPWDFNQPQHF.

The J gene is TRBJ1-6, the V gene TRBV10-1; tentative D call: TRBD1 (5 bases). The ends were cut back, 0 bases at V and 0 bases at J, with 12 bases in the middle. Germline loops: CDR1 WNHNN, CDR2 SYGVQD (reference sequence). The CDR3 has 18 residues. Here the CDR3 DNA reads TGCGCCAGCAGTGAGTCCGGACAAATGAGCTCCTATAATTCACCCCTCCACTTT. Translated, it gives CASSESGQMSSYNSPLHF.

V and J are TRBV2 and TRBJ1-4; D is uncertain. The CDR3 contains 12 residues. CDR1 and CDR2 from the germline V gene are SNHLY and FYNNEI. Trimming left V 6 bases short and J 4 bases short, with 6 bases between. CDR3 sequence reads: CASREGNEKLFF. Here the CDR3 DNA reads TGTGCCAGCAGGGAGGGTAATGAAAAACTGTTTTTT.

The V gene is TRBV3-1 (or the pseudogene TRBV3-2), the J gene TRBJ2-7; 8 bases line up with TRBD1. The CDR3 extends over 20 amino acids. Germline CDR1 and CDR2: LGHDT and YNNKEL (reference sequence). V dropped 0 bases and J dropped 2; count of bases not matched to a gene: 18. CDR3: CASSQDQCRQGADNPYEQYF. The CDR3, as DNA: TGTGCCAGCAGCCAAGATCAGTGTAGGCAGGGGGCGGACAACCCCTACGAGCAGTACTTC.

The rearrangement links TRBV25-1 to TRBJ1-1; D gene ambiguous. This CDR3 is built from 13 residues. The V and J ends lost 9 bases and 3 bases respectively, with 14 bases between them. The germline CDR1 and CDR2 sequences are MGHDK and SYGVNS. In DNA form, the CDR3 reads TGTGCCAGTTCAGTCTTCGGGGACACTGAAGCTTTCTTT. This encodes CASSVFGDTEAFF. The whole variable domain, filled in from reference TRBV25-1 and TRBJ1-1, reads EADIYQTPRYLVIGTGKKITLECSQTMGHDKMYWYQQDPGMELHLIHYSYGVNSTEKGDLSSESTVSRIRTEHFPLTLESARPSHTSQYLCASSVFGDTEAFFGQGTRLTVV.

The chain carries TRBV5-1 and TRBJ2-2; D is ambiguous. Germline V lookup: CDR1 SGHRS, CDR2 YFSETQ. This CDR3 region has 15 residues. V was trimmed by 2 bases and J by 2 bases, leaving 10 bases between them. The CDR3 is CASSFGSRNTGELFF. The DNA of the CDR3 is TGCGCCAGCAGCTTTGGATCTAGAAACACCGGGGAGCTGTTTTTT.

The chain carries TRBV6-1 and TRBJ1-6, with D possibly being TRBD1 (6 bases). Between the trimmed V and J ends, which lost 2 bases and 5 bases, there was a span of 10 bases. The CDR3 length is 15 residues. Germline loops: CDR1 MNHNS, CDR2 SASEGT. Here the CDR3 reads CASSERDKDNSPLHF. In DNA, the CDR3 is TGTGCCAGCAGTGAACGGGACAAAGATAATTCACCCCTCCACTTT.

This sequence joins TRBV6-5 and TRBJ2-3; 9 bases align to TRBD1. CDR1 and CDR2 from the germline V gene are MNHEY and SVGAGI. The CDR3 is made up of 15 amino acids. The V segment lost 6 bases and the J segment 3 bases; nucleotides outside the gene matches: 7. The DNA for the CDR3 is TGTGCCAGCAGACAACAGGGGGCTTCGACAGATACGCAGTATTTT. Its translation: CASRQQGASTDTQYF.

For the CDR3, the DNA is TGTGCCACCGGGACATCAACAGATACGCAGTATTTT. Translated: CATGTSTDTQYF. This chain joins TRBV24-1 and TRBJ2-3; a weak D match, TRBD1 (6 bases). The CDR3 has 12 residues. Per germline, CDR1 KGHDR and CDR2 SFDVKD. Trimming took off 9 bases at V and 3 bases at J, with 9 bases between the two ends.

V usage is TRBV5-6 and J usage is TRBJ1-5; D ambiguous. CDR1 SGHDT and CDR2 YYEEEE come from the germline V gene. Between the trimmed V and J ends, which lost 2 bases and 3 bases, there was a span of 9 bases. CDR3 length: 14 amino acids. CDR3 bases: TGTGCCAGCAGCTTACGGGGAAACAATCAGCCCCAGCATTTT. This translates into CASSLRGNNQPQHF.